What follows describes a single T cell receptor beta chain. Its antigen remains unknown. The CDR3 has 14 amino acids. The germline gives CDR1 SQVTM, CDR2 ANQGSEA. The data are from a study of CXCR3-negative and CXCR3-positive naive CD8 T cells. Study results and caveats: High diversity, comparable across both naive subsets, contrasted with much lower diversity in memory CD8+ cells. Against CXCR3-negative naive cells, CXCR3-positive naive cells showed more hydrophobic TRB CDR3s. Memory, not naive, CXCR3-negative and CXCR3-positive cells differed in TRBV-TRBJ usage.

Preparation of TRB cDNA libraries relied on 5' RACE carrying UMI labels. TCRdb reprocessed the 5' RACE reads; each CDR3 protein has one entry and no DNA is given. This sample contains around 140,000 distinct CDR3 sequences. Naivety in CD8+ T cells corresponded to a CD45RO-CCR7+CD27+CD95- phenotype. Sequenced sample: naive CXCR3+ CD8+ T cells from blood. Subset here: CD45RO-CCR7+CD27+CD95- naive CD8+ T cells expressing CXCR3 (TNR3+). The chain joins TRBV29-1 to TRBJ1-1; TCRdb's assignment of TRBD1 cannot be checked, as there is no DNA. The TCR was taken from a human donor in good health. Some clones in this sample may be carry-over from other donors' samples. The CDR3 spells CSVEDRRQGSEAFF.